This T cell receptor beta chain was recorded in a study of cytomegalovirus exposure and HLA in healthy donors. Study-wide findings and caveats: Common viral pathogens seemed, in a later analysis, to connect with several of the most significant clusters.

Donors sampled were nominally healthy, though unrecorded immune exposures were likely. Comments on this clone: The target antigen is unknown.

Primers for the PCR totalled 60 Vbeta and 13 Jbeta. Using immunoSEQ multiplex PCR, the repertoire was profiled, and TCRdb retains in-frame clones only, with some absent. The sample records about 180,000 clones, about three quarters being singletons. The sequence was obtained from a man between 18 and 29 years old in good health and CMV-seronegative. Sequencing input: PBMCs.

The DNA of the CDR3 is TGTGCCAGCAGCTTAACGGGGGGGGCATGGGGTAGGACAGATACGCAGTATTTT. Protein sequence: CASSLTGGAWGRTDTQYF. The chain recombines TRBV7-2 with TRBJ2-3; 8 bases fit TRBD2. The CDR3 covers 18 residues. Germline lookup yields CDR1 SGHTA and CDR2 FQGNSA. V shed 2 bases and J 3 bases; nucleotides not matched to a gene: 13.